Shown below are 10 T cell receptor beta chains from a single sample sequenced in a study of T cell responses to AZD1222 COVID-19 vaccine. Sequenced by immunoSEQ multiplex PCR; TCRdb stores in-frame clones only, minus some. Here the sample spans roughly 70,000 clones, 60% to 85% being singletons. The sequencing here drew on peripheral blood, taken on day 0 of MenACWY control vaccination. These receptors originate from an adult in good health.

This clone was picked up a small number of times. The chain recombines TRBV7-9 with TRBJ2-7; D gene unclear. The CDR3 covers 14 residues. Germline CDR1 SEHNR, CDR2 FQNEAQ (reference sequence). The V and J ends lost 2 bases and 0 bases respectively, with 8 bases between them. The CDR3 DNA reads TGTGCCAGCAGCTTACCAGGTCCCTCCTACGAGCAGTACTTC. Translation: CASSLPGPSYEQYF.

The genes are TRBV5-8 and TRBJ2-3, with D possibly TRBD2 on 6 matching bases. V was pared by 0 bases and J by 3 bases, with 14 bases between. CDR3 size: 16 residues. Looked up from germline, CDR1 is SGHTS and CDR2 is YDEGEE. The DNA of the CDR3 is TGTGCCAGCAGCTTGGAATTTCTAGCGATAACAGATACGCAGTATTTT. Its translation: CASSLEFLAITDTQYF.

This chain joins TRBV5-8 and TRBJ1-3, with D unclear. Per germline, CDR1 SGHTS and CDR2 YDEGEE. The V end lost 2 bases, the J end lost 0 bases, and 15 bases lay between the germline ends. The CDR3 spans 17 residues. The CDR3 is CASSLLRQLLSGNTIYF. CDR3 coding DNA: TGTGCCAGCAGCTTATTAAGGCAGCTACTCTCTGGAAACACCATATATTTT. The variable domain in full, with the rest retrieved from reference TRBV5-8 and TRBJ1-3, is EAGVTQSPTHLIKTRGQQATLRCSPISGHTSVYWYQQALGLGLQFLLWYDEGEERNRGNFPPRFSGRQFPNYSSELNVNALELEDSALYLCASSLLRQLLSGNTIYFGEGSWLTVV.

This clone turned up a few times. This chain links TRBV3-1 (or the pseudogene TRBV3-2) with TRBJ2-5, with 7 bases identical to TRBD2. CDR1 and CDR2 (germline): LGHDT, YNNKEL (reference sequence). This CDR3 has 15 residues. Trimming removed 0 bases from V and 1 base from J; junction bases left unmatched: 2. CDR3: CASSQDGGSQETQYF. The CDR3, as DNA: TGTGCCAGCAGCCAAGACGGCGGGAGCCAAGAGACCCAGTACTTC.

J is TRBJ2-7 and V is TRBV27, with D possibly TRBD1 on 6 matching bases. CDR1 and CDR2 from the germline V gene are MNHEY and SMNVEV (reference sequence). V lost 10 bases to trimming and J lost 6 bases, with 19 bases between them. The CDR3 covers 13 residues. The CDR3 is CATRDTYLSEQYF. In nucleotides, the CDR3 is TGTGCCACCCGGGACACCTACCTCTCCGAGCAGTACTTC.

This clone has just one count. The genes are TRBV15 and TRBJ1-6; D not resolved. V lost 4 bases to trimming and J lost 0 bases, with 16 bases between them. Germline lookup yields CDR1 LNHNV and CDR2 YYDKDF (reference sequence). The CDR3 is 18 residues long. The CDR3 coding sequence is TGTGCCACCAGCATGGAACCCATCTCGAGCTCCTATAATTCACCCCTCCACTTT. Translated, it gives CATSMEPISSSYNSPLHF.

The chain has TRBV4-2 and TRBJ1-1, with D perhaps matching TRBD1 (6 bases). V was trimmed by 4 bases and J by 3 bases, leaving 9 bases between them. CDR1 is LGHNA and CDR2 is YNFKEQ in the germline V gene. The CDR3 spans 13 residues. The CDR3 DNA reads as TGTGCCAGCAGCCGCGACAGGCACACTGAAGCTTTCTTT. This encodes CASSRDRHTEAFF.

The chain joins TRBV2 to TRBJ1-3; D remains unclear. This CDR3 comprises 15 residues. V was shortened by 7 bases and J by 0 bases, with 13 bases between the two germline ends. Looked up from germline, CDR1 is SNHLY and CDR2 is FYNNEI. The CDR3 here is CASKLGQFSGNTIYF. The CDR3 DNA reads as TGTGCCAGCAAACTAGGCCAGTTCTCTGGAAACACCATATATTTT.

The V gene is TRBV2, the J gene TRBJ2-3, with 11 bases identical to TRBD2. This CDR3 is 14 amino acids long. Trimming at V came to 7 bases and at J to 2 bases, leaving 2 bases not matched to a gene. Germline CDR1 reads SNHLY; CDR2 reads FYNNEI. The CDR3 coding sequence is TGTGCCAGCAAGGGACTAGCGGTCACAGATACGCAGTATTTT. This gives the protein CASKGLAVTDTQYF.

This chain connects TRBV5-4 to TRBJ2-2, with D possibly matching TRBD1 (5 bases). Deletions cut 3 bases from V and 6 bases from J, with 12 bases between. CDR3 length: 14 residues. CDR1 SGHNT and CDR2 YYREEE come from the germline V gene (reference sequence). The CDR3 loop is CASSSMGPPGELFF. The CDR3 DNA sequence: TGTGCCAGCAGCTCGATGGGGCCCCCCGGGGAGCTGTTTTTT.